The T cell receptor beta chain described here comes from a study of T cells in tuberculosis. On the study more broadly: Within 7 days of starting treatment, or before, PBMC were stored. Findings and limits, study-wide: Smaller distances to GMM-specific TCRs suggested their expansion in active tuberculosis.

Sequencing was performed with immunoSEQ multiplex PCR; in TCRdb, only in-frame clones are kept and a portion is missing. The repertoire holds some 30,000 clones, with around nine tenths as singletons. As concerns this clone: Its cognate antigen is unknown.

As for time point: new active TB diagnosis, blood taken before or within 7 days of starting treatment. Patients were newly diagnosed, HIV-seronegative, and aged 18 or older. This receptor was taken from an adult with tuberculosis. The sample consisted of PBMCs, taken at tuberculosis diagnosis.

In DNA, the CDR3 is TGTGCCAGCAGCCCCGGTGGGGACAGCTATGGCTACACCTTC. Its protein product is CASSPGGDSYGYTF. This rearrangement joins TRBV6-5 to TRBJ1-2; TRBD1 aligns across 7 bases. Germline values: CDR1 MNHEY, CDR2 SVGAGI. CDR3 size: 14 residues. The ends lost 6 bases at V and 4 bases at J; junction bases unmatched: 8.